These T cell receptor beta chains were read from a single sample in a study of blood T cell repertoires in COVID-19. Profiled with immunoSEQ multiplex PCR; TCRdb holds only in-frame clones, not every one. The sample yields over 40,000 clones, approximately 90% seen once. Input material: peripheral blood. The receptors derive from a human donor in a cohort sampled during active COVID-19. The CDR3 runs from the conserved cysteine through the conserved F or W. The order of the fields is J gene, D gene, clone size, V gene, CDR3 protein, CDR3 DNA. A D gene is named only where the DNA matches it firmly. Clone size, where shown, is once, few, many, or a class for clones that have expanded.

J gene: TRBJ1-2; D gene: TRBD1; clone size: NA; V gene: TRBV24-1; CDR3 protein: CATSQGGGGYTF; CDR3 DNA: TGTGCCACCAGTCAGGGGGGCGGTGGCTACACCTTC
J gene: TRBJ2-1; D gene: NA; clone size: NA; V gene: TRBV5-4; CDR3 protein: CASSLGQEAYNEQFF; CDR3 DNA: TGTGCCAGCAGCTTGGGGCAGGAAGCCTACAATGAGCAGTTCTTC
J gene: TRBJ2-1; D gene: NA; clone size: NA; V gene: TRBV30; CDR3 protein: CAWSLSSGNEQFF; CDR3 DNA: TGTGCCTGGAGTCTTAGCAGCGGCAATGAGCAGTTCTTC
J gene: TRBJ2-3; D gene: NA; clone size: NA; V gene: TRBV24-1; CDR3 protein: CATSVTGGGDTQYF; CDR3 DNA: TGTGCCACCAGTGTTACAGGGGGGGGAGATACGCAGTATTTT
J gene: TRBJ1-1; D gene: NA; clone size: NA; V gene: TRBV19; CDR3 protein: CASSRQQGSAFF; CDR3 DNA: TGTGCCAGTAGCCGACAGCAGGGTTCAGCTTTCTTT
J gene: TRBJ1-2; D gene: TRBD1; clone size: NA; V gene: TRBV3-1/TRBV3-2; CDR3 protein: CASSQGPTGNNGYTF; CDR3 DNA: TGTGCCAGCAGCCAAGGGCCGACAGGGAACAATGGCTACACCTTC
J gene: TRBJ1-4; D gene: TRBD1; clone size: NA; V gene: TRBV4-1; CDR3 protein: CASSGTAEKLFF; CDR3 DNA: TGCGCCAGCAGCGGGACAGCGGAAAAACTGTTTTTT
J gene: TRBJ1-5; D gene: TRBD1; clone size: NA; V gene: TRBV5-8; CDR3 protein: CASSLTGQGNQPQHF; CDR3 DNA: TGTGCCAGCAGCTTGACGGGACAGGGAAACCAGCCCCAGCATTTT
J gene: TRBJ2-7; D gene: NA; clone size: NA; V gene: TRBV3-1/TRBV3-2; CDR3 protein: CASSFPKMEQYF; CDR3 DNA: TGTGCCAGCAGCTTTCCTAAGATGGAGCAGTACTTC
J gene: TRBJ1-5; D gene: TRBD1; clone size: NA; V gene: TRBV28; CDR3 protein: CASSPTGNQPQHF; CDR3 DNA: TGTGCCAGCAGTCCGACAGGGAATCAGCCCCAGCATTTT
J gene: TRBJ2-2; D gene: NA; clone size: NA; V gene: TRBV2; CDR3 protein: CASRKMGTPSGELFF; CDR3 DNA: TGTGCCAGCAGGAAAATGGGGACTCCCTCCGGGGAGCTGTTTTTT
J gene: TRBJ1-6; D gene: NA; clone size: NA; V gene: TRBV5-1; CDR3 protein: CASSLNPQEQGLRSPLHF; CDR3 DNA: TGCGCCAGCAGCTTGAACCCCCAGGAGCAAGGACTTCGGTCACCCCTCCACTTT
J gene: TRBJ1-1; D gene: TRBD1; clone size: once; V gene: TRBV10-3; CDR3 protein: CAIKTGQGGTEAFF; CDR3 DNA: TGTGCCATCAAAACGGGACAGGGGGGGACTGAAGCTTTCTTT
J gene: TRBJ2-3; D gene: TRBD1; clone size: NA; V gene: TRBV4-1; CDR3 protein: CASSLRDRGTDTQYF; CDR3 DNA: TGCGCCAGCAGCCTCCGGGACAGGGGCACAGATACGCAGTATTTT
J gene: TRBJ2-7; D gene: TRBD2; clone size: once; V gene: TRBV3-1/TRBV3-2; CDR3 protein: CASSQGYSGTSISVQYF; CDR3 DNA: TGTGCCAGCAGCCAGGGTTACTCCGGGACTAGCATTTCGGTGCAGTACTTC
J gene: TRBJ1-2; D gene: NA; clone size: NA; V gene: TRBV4-1; CDR3 protein: CASSPRPYVRGKNYGYTF; CDR3 DNA: TGCGCCAGCAGCCCCCGACCTTACGTGAGGGGGAAAAACTATGGCTACACCTTC
J gene: TRBJ1-6; D gene: NA; clone size: NA; V gene: TRBV3-1/TRBV3-2; CDR3 protein: CASRARNNSPLHF; CDR3 DNA: TGTGCCAGCAGAGCCAGGAACAATTCACCCCTCCACTTT
J gene: TRBJ1-2; D gene: NA; clone size: NA; V gene: TRBV30; CDR3 protein: CAWSSPPGRVGFNYGYTF; CDR3 DNA: TGTGCCTGGAGTAGTCCACCCGGCAGGGTGGGATTCAACTATGGCTACACCTTC
J gene: TRBJ2-2; D gene: NA; clone size: NA; V gene: TRBV19; CDR3 protein: CASSIASGANTGELFF; CDR3 DNA: TGTGCCAGTAGTATAGCAAGCGGCGCGAACACCGGGGAGCTGTTTTTT
J gene: TRBJ1-1; D gene: NA; clone size: few; V gene: TRBV5-1; CDR3 protein: CASSLFGQNTEAFF; CDR3 DNA: TGCGCCAGCAGCTTGTTTGGACAGAACACTGAAGCTTTCTTT
J gene: TRBJ2-3; D gene: TRBD2; clone size: NA; V gene: TRBV10-3; CDR3 protein: CAISSLAGAFEYF; CDR3 DNA: TGTGCCATCAGCTCTTTAGCGGGAGCATTTGAGTATTTT
J gene: TRBJ2-3; D gene: TRBD2; clone size: NA; V gene: TRBV7-8; CDR3 protein: CASKMLAGGPTQYF; CDR3 DNA: TGTGCCAGCAAGATGCTAGCGGGAGGGCCTACGCAGTATTTT
J gene: TRBJ2-1; D gene: TRBD2; clone size: NA; V gene: TRBV2; CDR3 protein: CASSKASGRRNEQFF; CDR3 DNA: TGTGCCAGCAGTAAAGCTAGCGGAAGAAGGAATGAGCAGTTCTTC
J gene: TRBJ1-6; D gene: TRBD1; clone size: NA; V gene: TRBV7-9; CDR3 protein: CAILDRASSYNSPLHF; CDR3 DNA: TGTGCCATTCTCGACAGGGCAAGCTCCTATAATTCACCCCTCCACTTT
J gene: TRBJ1-6; D gene: NA; clone size: NA; V gene: TRBV12-3/TRBV12-4; CDR3 protein: CASRRPRSPLHF; CDR3 DNA: TGTGCCAGCAGGCGCCCGAGGTCACCCCTCCACTTT
J gene: TRBJ1-6; D gene: TRBD1; clone size: NA; V gene: TRBV6-5; CDR3 protein: CASSLDRANSPLHF; CDR3 DNA: TGTGCCAGCAGTTTAGACAGGGCTAATTCACCCCTCCACTTT
J gene: TRBJ1-1; D gene: NA; clone size: NA; V gene: TRBV7-2; CDR3 protein: CASNREAGRATEAFF; CDR3 DNA: TGTGCCAGCAATCGAGAGGCGGGCCGAGCCACTGAAGCTTTCTTT
J gene: TRBJ1-2; D gene: TRBD1; clone size: NA; V gene: TRBV29-1; CDR3 protein: CSVQGAGDYTF; CDR3 DNA: TGCAGCGTTCAGGGGGCGGGTGACTACACCTTC
J gene: TRBJ2-7; D gene: NA; clone size: NA; V gene: TRBV27; CDR3 protein: CASSRTAADYEQYF; CDR3 DNA: TGTGCCAGCAGTAGGACAGCTGCGGACTACGAGCAGTACTTC
J gene: TRBJ1-5; D gene: NA; clone size: NA; V gene: TRBV28; CDR3 protein: CASAIGQPQHF; CDR3 DNA: TGTGCCAGCGCTATCGGTCAGCCCCAGCATTTT
J gene: TRBJ1-2; D gene: NA; clone size: NA; V gene: TRBV10-3; CDR3 protein: CAISAQAGNGYTF; CDR3 DNA: TGTGCCATCAGCGCACAGGCAGGGAATGGCTACACCTTC
J gene: TRBJ1-6; D gene: TRBD1; clone size: NA; V gene: TRBV4-3; CDR3 protein: CASSQETGGAYNSPLHF; CDR3 DNA: TGCGCCAGCAGCCAAGAGACAGGGGGCGCCTATAATTCACCCCTCCACTTT
J gene: TRBJ2-5; D gene: TRBD1; clone size: NA; V gene: TRBV7-8; CDR3 protein: CASSATGGGKTQYF; CDR3 DNA: TGTGCCAGCAGCGCCACAGGGGGCGGTAAGACCCAGTACTTC
J gene: TRBJ1-6; D gene: TRBD1; clone size: NA; V gene: TRBV27; CDR3 protein: CASSALPGQGLSPLHF; CDR3 DNA: TGTGCCAGCAGTGCCCTCCCGGGACAGGGACTTTCACCCCTCCACTTT
J gene: TRBJ1-2; D gene: NA; clone size: once; V gene: TRBV3-1/TRBV3-2; CDR3 protein: CASSQAGHRGYGYTF; CDR3 DNA: TGTGCCAGCAGCCAAGCGGGACATCGGGGCTATGGCTACACCTTC
J gene: TRBJ1-2; D gene: NA; clone size: NA; V gene: TRBV19; CDR3 protein: CASSIAGSYGYTF; CDR3 DNA: TGTGCCAGTAGTATAGCAGGCAGCTATGGCTACACCTTC
J gene: TRBJ2-1; D gene: TRBD2; clone size: NA; V gene: TRBV10-3; CDR3 protein: CAISEGASGNEQFF; CDR3 DNA: TGTGCCATCAGTGAAGGGGCTAGCGGCAATGAGCAGTTCTTC
J gene: TRBJ2-1; D gene: TRBD2; clone size: once; V gene: TRBV3-1/TRBV3-2; CDR3 protein: CASSQTSGGVYYNEQFF; CDR3 DNA: TGTGCCAGCAGCCAAACAAGCGGGGGGGTATACTACAATGAGCAGTTCTTC
J gene: TRBJ1-1; D gene: NA; clone size: NA; V gene: TRBV7-3; CDR3 protein: CASSLLANTEAFF; CDR3 DNA: TGTGCCAGCAGCTTATTAGCAAACACTGAAGCTTTCTTT
J gene: TRBJ2-1; D gene: TRBD2; clone size: NA; V gene: TRBV9; CDR3 protein: CASSVGGSYNEQFF; CDR3 DNA: TGTGCCAGCAGCGTGGGGGGGTCCTACAATGAGCAGTTCTTC
J gene: TRBJ1-6; D gene: NA; clone size: NA; V gene: TRBV3-1/TRBV3-2; CDR3 protein: CASSQIERSPLHF; CDR3 DNA: TGTGCCAGCAGCCAAATAGAACGTTCACCCCTCCACTTT
J gene: TRBJ2-1; D gene: NA; clone size: NA; V gene: TRBV11-1; CDR3 protein: CASSTQYRSRDNEQFF; CDR3 DNA: TGTGCCAGCAGCACCCAATATCGGAGCAGGGACAATGAGCAGTTCTTC